The clone carrying this T cell receptor (beta chain) was counted only a few times. What it binds is unknown. V gave up 5 bases and J gave up 0 bases, with 10 bases separating them. From germline, CDR1 is SGHNT and CDR2 YENEEA. The CDR3 runs to 14 residues. Unique molecular identifiers were incorporated during preparation of the TCRbeta library. Each CDR3 protein is one row after TCRdb ran MiXCR on the PCR reads. The table has a few hundred thousand distinct CDR3 sequences, around 16% seen once. The entry originates in a study of T-cell reconstitution after alpha-beta-depleted transplantation in children. The study, taken as a whole, reports: From newly produced T cells came most of the T-cell counts and diversity one year after transplant. For some patients, TCRbeta diversity was high at day 60 because of recipient T cells and thymic progenitors that survived. Alpha-beta T cells about two months after transplant reportedly derived from several hundred expanded graft clones.

This TCR came from a boy under two years old who had a stem cell transplant for Wiskott-Aldrich syndrome, so the T cells may come from the graft donor. Material: PBMCs, mostly from graft donor cells, obtained 360 days after TCRalphabeta/CD19-depleted stem cell transplant. V is TRBV11-3 and J is TRBJ1-1; weak D call: TRBD1 (6 bases). The CDR3 nucleotides are TGTGCCAGCAGCCCGGACAGAATGAACACTGAAGCTTTCTTT. It translates to CASSPDRMNTEAFF.